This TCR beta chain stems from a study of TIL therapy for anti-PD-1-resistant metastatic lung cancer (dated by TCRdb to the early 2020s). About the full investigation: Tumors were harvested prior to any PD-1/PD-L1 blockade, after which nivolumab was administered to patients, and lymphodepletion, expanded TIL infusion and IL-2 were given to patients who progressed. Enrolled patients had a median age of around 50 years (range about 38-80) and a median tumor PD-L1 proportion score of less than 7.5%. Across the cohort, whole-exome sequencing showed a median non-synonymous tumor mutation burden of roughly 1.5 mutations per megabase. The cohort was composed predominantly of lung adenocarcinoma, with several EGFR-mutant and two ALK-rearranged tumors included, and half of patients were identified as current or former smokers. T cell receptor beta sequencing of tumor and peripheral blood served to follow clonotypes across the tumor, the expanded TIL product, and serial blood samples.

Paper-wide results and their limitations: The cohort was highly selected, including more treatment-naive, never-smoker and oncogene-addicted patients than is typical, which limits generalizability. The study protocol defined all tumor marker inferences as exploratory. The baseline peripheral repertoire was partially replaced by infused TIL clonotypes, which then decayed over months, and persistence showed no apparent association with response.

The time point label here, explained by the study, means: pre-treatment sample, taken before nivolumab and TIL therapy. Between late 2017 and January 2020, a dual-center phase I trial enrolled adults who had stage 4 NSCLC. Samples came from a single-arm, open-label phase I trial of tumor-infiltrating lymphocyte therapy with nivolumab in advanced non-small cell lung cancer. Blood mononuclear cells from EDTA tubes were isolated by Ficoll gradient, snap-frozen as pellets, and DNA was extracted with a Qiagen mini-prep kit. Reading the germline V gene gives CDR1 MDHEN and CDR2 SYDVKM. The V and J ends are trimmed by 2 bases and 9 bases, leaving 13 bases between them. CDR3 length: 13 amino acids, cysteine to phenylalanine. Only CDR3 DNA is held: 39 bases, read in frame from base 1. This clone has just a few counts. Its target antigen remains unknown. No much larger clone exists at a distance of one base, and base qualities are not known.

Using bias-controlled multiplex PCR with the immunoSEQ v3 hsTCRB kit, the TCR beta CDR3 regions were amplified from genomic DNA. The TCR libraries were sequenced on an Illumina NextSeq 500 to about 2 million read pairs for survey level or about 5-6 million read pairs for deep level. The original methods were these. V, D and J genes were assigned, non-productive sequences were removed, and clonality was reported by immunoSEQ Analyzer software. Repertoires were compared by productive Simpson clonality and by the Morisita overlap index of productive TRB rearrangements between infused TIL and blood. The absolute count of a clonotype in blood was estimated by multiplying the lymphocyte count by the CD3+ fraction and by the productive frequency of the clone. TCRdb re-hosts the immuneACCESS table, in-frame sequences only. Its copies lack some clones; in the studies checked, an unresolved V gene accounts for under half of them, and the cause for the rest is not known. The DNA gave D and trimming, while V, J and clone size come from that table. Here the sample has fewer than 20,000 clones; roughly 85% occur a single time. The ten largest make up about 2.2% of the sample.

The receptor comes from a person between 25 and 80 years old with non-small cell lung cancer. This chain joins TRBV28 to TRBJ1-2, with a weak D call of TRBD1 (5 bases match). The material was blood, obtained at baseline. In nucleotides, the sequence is TGTGCCAGCAGTTTAGGGGCAGGTCTGAGCTACACCTTC. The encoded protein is CASSLGAGLSYTF.